The 27 T cell receptor beta chains below come from one sample, sequenced in a study of cytotoxic CD8 clonotypes in ibrutinib-treated CLL. Profiling relied on immunoSEQ multiplex PCR, and the TCRdb table lists in-frame clones only, not all of them. The table includes tens of thousands of clones, 45% to 65% detected once. Material: PBMCs, obtained before ibrutinib treatment. Receptors originate from a human donor with chronic lymphocytic leukemia.

The genes are TRBV28 and TRBJ1-5; 8 bases agree with TRBD1. With 7 bases clipped from V and 14 bases from J, the junction kept 7 bases outside the gene matches. CDR1 is MDHEN and CDR2 is SYDVKM in the germline V gene. The CDR3 has 11 residues. CDR3 sequence: CASNEQGVKHF. The CDR3 region has the DNA TGTGCCAGCAATGAACAGGGGGTCAAGCATTTT.

The chain uses TRBV11-2 and TRBJ2-2, with 7 bases aligning to TRBD2. The CDR3 extends over 15 amino acids. V shed 1 base and J 5 bases; nucleotides not matched to a gene: 4. CDR1 is SGHAT, CDR2 FQNNGV, per germline. This chain's CDR3 is CASSLVRGGTGELFF. The CDR3 DNA reads TGTGCCAGCAGCTTAGTGAGGGGAGGGACCGGGGAGCTGTTTTTT.

The chain employs TRBV2 and TRBJ2-3; D remains ambiguous. Trimming shortened V by 10 bases and J by 0 bases, and 14 bases separated the two germline ends. The CDR3 length is 14 residues. The V gene's germline CDR1 is SNHLY and CDR2 FYNNEI. CDR3 coding DNA: TGTGCCACCCCGAGAAGTGGTAGCACAGATACGCAGTATTTT. Translating gives CATPRSGSTDTQYF. Complete variable domain (other parts from reference TRBV2 and TRBJ2-3): EPEVTQTPSHQVTQMGQEVILRCVPISNHLYFYWYRQILGQKVEFLVSFYNNEISEKSEIFDDQFSVERPDGSNFTLKIRSTKLEDSAMYFCATPRSGSTDTQYFGPGTRLTVL.

This clone was observed a handful of times. This sequence joins TRBV2 and TRBJ2-7; D ambiguous. The CDR3 contains 15 residues. Germline CDR1 reads SNHLY; CDR2 reads FYNNEI. The germline V and J ends were trimmed by 4 bases and 0 bases, with 13 bases remaining between them. The CDR3 sequence: CASSATHSSSYEQYF. The CDR3 DNA reads TGTGCCAGCAGTGCGACTCATTCCAGCTCCTACGAGCAGTACTTC.

CDR3 loop: CASSLRPSGYNEQFF. The CDR3 coding sequence is TGTGCCAGCAGCTTAAGACCTAGCGGCTACAATGAGCAGTTCTTC. V and J are TRBV7-3 and TRBJ2-1, with 7 bases matching TRBD2. This CDR3 has 15 residues. CDR1 is SGHTA, CDR2 FQGTGA, per germline. The V segment lost 1 base and the J segment 3 bases; nucleotides outside the gene matches: 3.

V and J are TRBV5-1 and TRBJ2-1; TRBD2 matches at 12 bases. Germline V gene data show CDR1 as SGHRS and CDR2 as YFSETQ. V gave up 3 bases and J gave up 6 bases; unmatched junction bases: 10. The CDR3 sequence is 17 residues long. The CDR3 reads CASSSPRLAGAPNEQFF. CDR3 nucleotides: TGCGCCAGCAGCTCCCCAAGACTAGCGGGAGCCCCCAATGAGCAGTTCTTC.

V gene TRBV2 combines with J gene TRBJ1-2; 9 positions match TRBD1. The CDR3 length is 15 residues. Germline CDR1 and CDR2: SNHLY and FYNNEI. Trimming at V came to 1 base and at J to 5 bases, leaving 5 bases not matched to a gene. This CDR3 is CASSEGWGQGYGYTF. The CDR3 DNA follows: TGTGCCAGCAGTGAAGGGTGGGGACAGGGTTATGGCTACACCTTC.

This chain links TRBV29-1 with TRBJ1-2; 7 bases line up with TRBD1. Germline trimming cut 6 bases from V and 7 bases from J; bases unmatched to any gene: 17. Germline V gene data show CDR1 as SQVTM and CDR2 as ANQGSEA. The CDR3 sequence is 15 residues long. The CDR3 here is CSVAWPGQPRGGYTF. For the CDR3, the DNA is TGCAGCGTGGCTTGGCCGGGACAGCCAAGGGGTGGCTACACCTTC.

This clone was counted between two and nine times. The CDR3 here is CASSYSVNTEAFF. CDR3 sequence (DNA): TGTGCCAGCAGTTACTCAGTGAACACTGAAGCTTTCTTT. This sequence joins TRBV6-6 and TRBJ1-1; D unresolved. The CDR3 length is 13 residues. Trimming stripped 0 bases from V and 0 bases from J, with 2 bases between. CDR1 is MNHNY and CDR2 is SVGAGI in the germline V gene (reference sequence).

The rearrangement joins TRBV21-1 to TRBJ2-5. TRBV21-1 is labeled a pseudogene. The CDR3 runs 15 residues. As DNA, the CDR3 is TGTGCCAGCAGCAAAGAGATAGGGAAGGGAAAGACCCAGTACTTC. Translating gives CASSKEIGKGKTQYF.

CDR3 in amino acids: CASSQGLAGGWNEQFF. The CDR3 DNA sequence: TGCGCCAGCAGCCAGGGACTAGCGGGAGGGTGGAATGAGCAGTTCTTC. The gene calls are TRBV4-3 and TRBJ2-1, with TRBD2 matching 16 bases. Germline V CDR1 and CDR2: LGHNA, YSLEER. This CDR3 is 16 amino acids long. The J segment lost 7 bases and the V segment lost 3 bases, leaving 3 bases of the junction unmatched.

This chain uses TRBV6-5 with TRBJ2-5; D ambiguous. V was clipped by 4 bases and J by 7 bases, with 13 bases between them. Germline values: CDR1 MNHEY, CDR2 SVGAGI. CDR3 length equals 13 residues. For the CDR3, the DNA is TGTGCCAGCAGTTTGACGGGTCCAGGGACCCAGTACTTC. Its translation is CASSLTGPGTQYF.

The chain employs TRBV7-2 and TRBJ2-6; TRBD2 matches at 11 bases. In germline, CDR1 is SGHTA, CDR2 FQGNSA. CDR3 length equals 17 residues. V shed 5 bases, J shed 2 bases, and the junction held 5 bases outside the gene matches. This CDR3 reads CASSAGLADTGANVLTF. CDR3 nucleotides: TGTGCCAGCAGCGCGGGACTAGCGGACACTGGGGCCAACGTCCTGACTTTC. The entire variable domain, with the rest obtained from reference TRBV7-2 and TRBJ2-6, is as follows: GAGVSQSPSNKVTEKGKDVELRCDPISGHTALYWYRQSLGQGLEFLIYFQGNSAPDKSGLPSDRFSAERTGGSVSTLTIQRTQQEDSAVYLCASSAGLADTGANVLTFGAGSRLTVL.

This sequence joins TRBV18 and TRBJ1-4; 9 nucleotides line up with TRBD1. V lost 3 bases to trimming and J lost 10 bases; unmatched junction nucleotides: 6. The CDR3 covers 14 residues. The germline V gene has CDR1 KGHSH and CDR2 LQKENI. CDR3 residues: CASSPGTGLRKLFF. The CDR3 DNA is TGTGCCAGCTCACCCGGGACAGGGCTACGAAAACTGTTTTTT.

This chain uses TRBV28 with TRBJ1-5, with D unresolved. Germline V gene lookup returns CDR1 MDHEN and CDR2 SYDVKM. Trimming shortened V by 6 bases and J by 9 bases, and 24 bases separated the two germline ends. This CDR3 contains 16 residues. CDR3 region: CASSLPSGGPSRPQHF. The DNA for the CDR3 is TGTGCCAGCAGCCTACCGTCGGGAGGGCCTTCCCGGCCCCAGCATTTT.

The chain uses TRBV5-1 and TRBJ2-7; D is possibly TRBD1 or TRBD2 (5 bases each). V was cut by 2 bases and J by 5 bases, with 11 bases left in between. The germline V gene encodes CDR1 SGHRS and CDR2 YFSETQ. CDR3 length: 13 amino acids. The CDR3 DNA reads TGCGCCAGCAGCTTCCCAGGGAGCGACGAGCAGTACTTC. It yields the protein CASSFPGSDEQYF.

The chain carries TRBV4-1 and TRBJ2-5; 12 nucleotides agree with TRBD2. This CDR3 is built from 18 residues. Germline V gives CDR1 MGHRA, CDR2 YSYEKL. The ends lost 0 bases at V and 5 bases at J; junction bases unmatched: 10. The CDR3 is CASSQDMASGRAVETQYF. The CDR3 DNA follows: TGCGCCAGCAGCCAAGATATGGCTAGCGGGAGGGCCGTGGAGACCCAGTACTTC.

This chain uses TRBV15 with TRBJ2-3; D remains ambiguous. V shed 3 bases and J shed 5 bases, with 12 bases lying between them. The length of the CDR3 is 14 residues. Germline assignment: CDR1 LNHNV and CDR2 YYDKDF (reference sequence). CDR3 amino acids: CATSSYTLGDTQYF. CDR3 nucleotide sequence: TGTGCCACCAGCAGTTATACTCTCGGAGATACGCAGTATTTT.

The chain uses TRBV10-2 and TRBJ2-7; TRBD1 might be the D (6 bases). The CDR3 is made up of 14 amino acids. CDR1 is WSHSY, CDR2 SAAADI, per germline. V was trimmed by 6 bases and J by 4 bases, leaving 16 bases between them. The CDR3 region is CASRGGLIIYEQYF. The CDR3 region has the DNA TGCGCCAGCAGAGGGGGTCTAATAATATACGAGCAGTACTTC.

V and J are TRBV7-8 and TRBJ2-1, with 7 nucleotides matching TRBD2. Germline V CDR1 and CDR2: SGHVS, FQNEAQ. V dropped 5 bases and J dropped 12; count of bases not matched to a gene: 4. The CDR3 runs to 11 residues. The chain's CDR3 is CASSASGLQFF. The CDR3 DNA sequence: TGTGCCAGCAGCGCTAGCGGTTTGCAGTTCTTC.

This clone has just a few counts. The chain combines TRBV7-2 with TRBJ2-5; the D is unclear. V lost 4 bases, J lost 5 bases, and 11 bases lay in between. In germline, CDR1 is SGHTA, CDR2 FQGNSA. The CDR3 is made up of 13 amino acids. This CDR3 is CASSSPSFETQYF. The CDR3 DNA is TGTGCCAGCAGCTCTCCGTCCTTTGAGACCCAGTACTTC.

J is TRBJ2-7 and V is TRBV4-1, with 8 positions matching TRBD1. Germline loops: CDR1 MGHRA, CDR2 YSYEKL. The V segment lost 2 bases and the J segment 4 bases; nucleotides outside the gene matches: 7. The CDR3 is 15 amino acids. CDR3 in DNA: TGCGCCAGCAGCCAATTTCAGGGGGCTAGATACGAGCAGTACTTC. Translating gives CASSQFQGARYEQYF.

The rearrangement links TRBV7-8 to TRBJ2-7; D might be TRBD1 (6 bases). V was trimmed by 5 bases and J by 1 base, leaving 9 bases between them. Germline CDR1 is SGHVS and CDR2 is FQNEAQ. The CDR3 consists of 13 residues. CDR3 coding DNA: TGTGCCAGCAGCAAAACAGGGTCCTACGAGCAGTACTTC. It is translated as CASSKTGSYEQYF.

The J gene is TRBJ2-3, the V gene TRBV5-1; no definite D call. CDR3 length: 14 amino acids. V lost 3 bases and J lost 1, with 9 bases in between. Germline CDR1 is SGHRS and CDR2 is YFSETQ. For the CDR3, the DNA is TGCGCCAGCAGCTCAGTGGTTGGCACAGATACGCAGTATTTT. As protein: CASSSVVGTDTQYF.

The chain joins TRBV10-3 to TRBJ1-2, with D tentatively TRBD1 (6 bases). The CDR3 runs to 12 residues. Looked up from germline, CDR1 is ENHRY and CDR2 is SYGVKD. V gave up 3 bases and J gave up 6 bases, with 8 bases separating them. The CDR3 DNA follows: TGTGCCATCAGTGACGGGGGGCATGGCTACACCTTC. The encoded protein is CAISDGGHGYTF.

For the CDR3, the DNA is TGTGCCAGCAGCTTAGACGTCTGGGTCGAGCAGTACTTC. Amino acids: CASSLDVWVEQYF. This sequence joins TRBV7-2 and TRBJ2-7; D is unresolved. Trimming left V 1 base short and J 6 bases short, with 10 bases between. This CDR3 is 13 amino acids long. CDR1 is SGHTA, CDR2 FQGNSA, per germline.

This clone has a single count. The chain joins TRBV6-5 to TRBJ1-5; 8 bases are shared with TRBD1. V was clipped by 5 bases and J by 4 bases; unmatched bases: 4. Looked up from germline, CDR1 is MNHEY and CDR2 is SVGAGI. The CDR3 totals 14 residues. The CDR3: CASSRQGQNQPQHF. The CDR3 bases are TGTGCCAGCAGTCGACAGGGGCAGAATCAGCCCCAGCATTTT.